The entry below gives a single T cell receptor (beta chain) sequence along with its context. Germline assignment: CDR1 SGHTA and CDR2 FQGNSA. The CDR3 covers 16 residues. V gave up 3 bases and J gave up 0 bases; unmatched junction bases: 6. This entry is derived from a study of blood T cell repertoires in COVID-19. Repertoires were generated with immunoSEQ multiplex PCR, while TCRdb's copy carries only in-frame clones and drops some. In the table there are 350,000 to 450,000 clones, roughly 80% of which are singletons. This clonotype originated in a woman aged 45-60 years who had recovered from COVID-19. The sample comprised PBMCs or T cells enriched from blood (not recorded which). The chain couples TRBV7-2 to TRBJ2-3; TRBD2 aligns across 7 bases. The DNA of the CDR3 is TGTGCCAGCAGCTTCACAGCGGGGTTTAGCACAGATACGCAGTATTTT. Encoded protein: CASSFTAGFSTDTQYF. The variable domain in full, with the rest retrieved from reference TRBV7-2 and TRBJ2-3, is GAGVSQSPSNKVTEKGKDVELRCDPISGHTALYWYRQSLGQGLEFLIYFQGNSAPDKSGLPSDRFSAERTGGSVSTLTIQRTQQEDSAVYLCASSFTAGFSTDTQYFGPGTRLTVL.